This T cell receptor beta chain stems from a study of blood T cell repertoires in COVID-19. Looking at the study overall: There were acute and convalescent COVID-19 samples, and they came from the United States, Italy and Spain. Nucleic acid was either cDNA or gDNA, and it came from T cells, B-cell-depleted T cells, or PBMCs.

V lost 2 bases and J lost 12; bases outside the gene matches: 13. The CDR3 has 15 residues. The germline gives CDR1 SGHTA, CDR2 FQGNSA. In the authors' methods: Using reference gene primer amplification, nucleated cell counts were estimated. Libraries were prepared by immunoSEQ multiplex PCR; TCRdb keeps only in-frame clonotypes and omits some of them. V and J calls and clone size come straight from that table; D and trimming were deduced from the DNA. The table lists about 320,000 clones, 83% of them singletons. The chain is built from TRBV7-2 and TRBJ2-1, with TRBD2 matching 7 bases. The sequencing sample was made of peripheral blood. The receptor comes from a woman between 45 and 60 years old with acute or convalescent COVID-19. The CDR3 loop reads CASSLITSAPGMQFF. CDR3 coding DNA: TGTGCCAGCAGCTTAATAACTAGCGCCCCGGGGATGCAGTTCTTC.